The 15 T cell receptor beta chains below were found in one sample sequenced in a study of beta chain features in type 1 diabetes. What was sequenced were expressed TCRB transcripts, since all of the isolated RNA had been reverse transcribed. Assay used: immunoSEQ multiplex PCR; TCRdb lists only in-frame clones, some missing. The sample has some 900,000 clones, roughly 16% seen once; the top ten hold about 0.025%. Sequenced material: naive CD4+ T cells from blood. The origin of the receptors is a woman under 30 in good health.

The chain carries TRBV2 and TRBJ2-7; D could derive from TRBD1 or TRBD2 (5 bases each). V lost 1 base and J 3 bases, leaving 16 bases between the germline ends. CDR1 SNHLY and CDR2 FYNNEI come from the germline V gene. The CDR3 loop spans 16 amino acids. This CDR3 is CASSEGGEETIYEQYF. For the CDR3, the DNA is TGTGCCAGCAGTGAAGGAGGGGAAGAAACCATCTACGAGCAGTACTTC.

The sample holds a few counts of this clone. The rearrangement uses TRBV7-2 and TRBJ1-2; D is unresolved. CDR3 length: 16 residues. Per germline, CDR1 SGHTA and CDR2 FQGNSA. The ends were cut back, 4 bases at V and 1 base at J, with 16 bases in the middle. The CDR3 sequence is CASSSRTGNLNYGYTF. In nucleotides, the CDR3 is TGTGCCAGCAGCTCAAGAACGGGGAACCTTAACTATGGCTACACCTTC.

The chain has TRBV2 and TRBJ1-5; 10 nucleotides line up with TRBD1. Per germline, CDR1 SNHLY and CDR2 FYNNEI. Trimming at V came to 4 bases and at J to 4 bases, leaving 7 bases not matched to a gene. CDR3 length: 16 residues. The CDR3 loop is CASSGGTGEGNQPQHF. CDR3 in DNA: TGTGCCAGCAGTGGGGGGACAGGGGAGGGGAATCAGCCCCAGCATTTT.

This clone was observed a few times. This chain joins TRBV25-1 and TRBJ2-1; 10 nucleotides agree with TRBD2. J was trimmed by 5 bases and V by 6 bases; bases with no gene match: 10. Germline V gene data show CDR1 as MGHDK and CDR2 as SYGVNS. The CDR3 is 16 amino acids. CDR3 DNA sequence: TGTGCCAGCAGCACACCGCTAGCGGGAGATGACAATGAGCAGTTCTTC. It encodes CASSTPLAGDDNEQFF.

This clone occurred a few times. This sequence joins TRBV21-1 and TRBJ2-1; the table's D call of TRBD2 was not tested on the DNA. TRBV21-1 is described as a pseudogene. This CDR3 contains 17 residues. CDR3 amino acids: CASTRGAGGSSYNEQFF. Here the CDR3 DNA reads TGTGCCAGCACCCGGGGAGCGGGAGGAAGCTCCTACAATGAGCAGTTCTTC.

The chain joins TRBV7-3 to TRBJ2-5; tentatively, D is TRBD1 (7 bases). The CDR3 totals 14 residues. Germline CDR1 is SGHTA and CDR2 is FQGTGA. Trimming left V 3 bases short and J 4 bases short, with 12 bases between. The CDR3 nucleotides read TGTGCCAGCAGCTTCGGAGGGGGCGGAGAGACCCAGTACTTC. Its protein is CASSFGGGGETQYF.

DNA for the CDR3: TGTGCCAGCAGCCAAGCCAGGGGGGTTTCCTACGAGCAGTACTTC. It specifies CASSQARGVSYEQYF. The rearrangement links TRBV4-2 to TRBJ2-7; D is perhaps TRBD1 (7 bases). Germline assignment: CDR1 LGHNA and CDR2 YNFKEQ. The germline V and J ends were trimmed by 1 base and 1 base, with 11 bases remaining between them. The CDR3 is made up of 15 amino acids.

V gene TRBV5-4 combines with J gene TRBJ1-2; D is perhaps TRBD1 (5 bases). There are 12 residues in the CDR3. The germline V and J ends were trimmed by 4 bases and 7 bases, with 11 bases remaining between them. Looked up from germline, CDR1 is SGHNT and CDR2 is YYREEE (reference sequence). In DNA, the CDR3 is TGTGCCAGCAGCGACGCAGGGATTGGCTACACCTTC. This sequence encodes CASSDAGIGYTF.

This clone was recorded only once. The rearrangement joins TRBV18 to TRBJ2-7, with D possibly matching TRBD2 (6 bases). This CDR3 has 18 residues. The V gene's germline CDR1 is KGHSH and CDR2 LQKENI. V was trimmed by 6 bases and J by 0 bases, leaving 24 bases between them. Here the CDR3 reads CASSRGAVGSAYSYEQYF. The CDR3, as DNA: TGTGCCAGCTCGCGCGGGGCGGTAGGTAGCGCATACTCCTACGAGCAGTACTTC.

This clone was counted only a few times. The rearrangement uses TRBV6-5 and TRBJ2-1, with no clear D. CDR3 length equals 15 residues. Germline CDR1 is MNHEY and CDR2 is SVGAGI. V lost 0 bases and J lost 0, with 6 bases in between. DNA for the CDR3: TGTGCCAGCAGTTACTCCCCCAACTCCTACAATGAGCAGTTCTTC. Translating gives CASSYSPNSYNEQFF.

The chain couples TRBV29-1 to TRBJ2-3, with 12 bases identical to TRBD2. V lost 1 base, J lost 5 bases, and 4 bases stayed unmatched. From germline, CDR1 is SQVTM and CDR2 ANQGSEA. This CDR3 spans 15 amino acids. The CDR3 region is CSVEGLAGDRDTQYF. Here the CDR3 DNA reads TGCAGCGTTGAAGGACTAGCGGGAGATCGAGATACGCAGTATTTT.

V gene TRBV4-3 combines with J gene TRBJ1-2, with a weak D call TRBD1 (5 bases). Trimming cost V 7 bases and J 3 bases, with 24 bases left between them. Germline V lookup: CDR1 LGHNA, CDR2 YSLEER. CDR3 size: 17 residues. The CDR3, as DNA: TGCGCCAGCACTGTCGTTGTAGCGGGGGGTGGTTACTATGGCTACACCTTC. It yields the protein CASTVVVAGGGYYGYTF.

The CDR3 DNA follows: TGTGCCAGCAGTTTAGCGGGGAGGGGTGAGCAGTTCTTC. It yields the protein CASSLAGRGEQFF. The gene calls are TRBV28 and TRBJ2-1; 7 nucleotides agree with TRBD2. Trimming took 2 bases from V and 9 from J; bases not matched to a gene: 4. Germline assignment: CDR1 MDHEN and CDR2 SYDVKM. CDR3 length: 13 amino acids.

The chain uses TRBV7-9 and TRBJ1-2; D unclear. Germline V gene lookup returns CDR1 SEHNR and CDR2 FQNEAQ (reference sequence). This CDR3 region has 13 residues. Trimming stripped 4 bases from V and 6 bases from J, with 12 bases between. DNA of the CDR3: TGTGCCAGCAGCTCCGGGCCGGGAAATGGCTACACCTTC. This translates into CASSSGPGNGYTF.

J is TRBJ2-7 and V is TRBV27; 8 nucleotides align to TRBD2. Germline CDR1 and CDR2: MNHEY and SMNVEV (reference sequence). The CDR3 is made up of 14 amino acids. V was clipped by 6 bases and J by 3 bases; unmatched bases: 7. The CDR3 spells CASRNREGRYEQYF. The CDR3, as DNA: TGTGCCAGCAGGAACCGGGAGGGCCGCTACGAGCAGTACTTC.